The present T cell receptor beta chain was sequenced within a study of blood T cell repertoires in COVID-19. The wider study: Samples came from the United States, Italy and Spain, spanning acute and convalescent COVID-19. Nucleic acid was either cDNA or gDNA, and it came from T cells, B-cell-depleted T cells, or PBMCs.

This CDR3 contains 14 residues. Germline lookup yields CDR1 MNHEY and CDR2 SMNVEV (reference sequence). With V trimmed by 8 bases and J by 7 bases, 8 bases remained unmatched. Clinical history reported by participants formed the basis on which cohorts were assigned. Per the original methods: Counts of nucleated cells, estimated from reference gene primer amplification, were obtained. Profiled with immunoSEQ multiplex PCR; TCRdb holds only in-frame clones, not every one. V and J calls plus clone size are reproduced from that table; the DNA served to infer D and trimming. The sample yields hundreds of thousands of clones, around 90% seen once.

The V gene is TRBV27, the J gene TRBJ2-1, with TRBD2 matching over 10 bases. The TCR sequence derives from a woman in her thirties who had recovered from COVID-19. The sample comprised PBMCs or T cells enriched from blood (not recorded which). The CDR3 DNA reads TGTGCCAGCCGCCGCCTAGCGGGAGTTAATGAGCAGTTCTTC. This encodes CASRRLAGVNEQFF.